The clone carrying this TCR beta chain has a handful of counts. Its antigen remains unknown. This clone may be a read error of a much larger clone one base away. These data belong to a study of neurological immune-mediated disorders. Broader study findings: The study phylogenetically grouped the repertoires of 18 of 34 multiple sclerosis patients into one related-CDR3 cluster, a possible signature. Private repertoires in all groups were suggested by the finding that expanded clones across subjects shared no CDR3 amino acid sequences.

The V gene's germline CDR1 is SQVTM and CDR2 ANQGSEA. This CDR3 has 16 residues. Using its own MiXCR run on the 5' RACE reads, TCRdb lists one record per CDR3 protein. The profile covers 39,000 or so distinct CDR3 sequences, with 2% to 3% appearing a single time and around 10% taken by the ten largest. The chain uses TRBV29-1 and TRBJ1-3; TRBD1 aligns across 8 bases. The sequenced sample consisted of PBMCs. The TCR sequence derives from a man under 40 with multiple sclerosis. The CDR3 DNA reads TGCAGCGTTGAAGAACGTCCAGGGGGCTTCGGAAAAACCATATATTTT. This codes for CSVEERPGGFGKTIYF. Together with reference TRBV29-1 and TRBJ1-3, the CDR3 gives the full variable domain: SAVISQKPSRDICQRGTSLTIQCQVDSQVTMMFWYRQQPGQSLTLIATANQGSEATYESGFVIDKFPISRPNLTFSTLTVSNMSPEDSSIYLCSVEERPGGFGKTIYFGEGSWLTVV.